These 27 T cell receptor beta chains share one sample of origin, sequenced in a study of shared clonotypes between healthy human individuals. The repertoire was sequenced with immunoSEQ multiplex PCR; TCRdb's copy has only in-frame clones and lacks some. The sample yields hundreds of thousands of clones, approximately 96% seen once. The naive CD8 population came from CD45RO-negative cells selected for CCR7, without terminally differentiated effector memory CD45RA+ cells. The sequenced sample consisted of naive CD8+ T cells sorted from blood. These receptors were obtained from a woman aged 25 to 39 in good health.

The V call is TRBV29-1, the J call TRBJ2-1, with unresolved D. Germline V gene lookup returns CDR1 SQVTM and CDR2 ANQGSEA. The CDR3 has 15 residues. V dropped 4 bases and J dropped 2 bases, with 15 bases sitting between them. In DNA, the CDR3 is TGCAGCGTTGTTTCGGTTAAAACTCCCTACAATGAGCAGTTCTTC. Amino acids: CSVVSVKTPYNEQFF.

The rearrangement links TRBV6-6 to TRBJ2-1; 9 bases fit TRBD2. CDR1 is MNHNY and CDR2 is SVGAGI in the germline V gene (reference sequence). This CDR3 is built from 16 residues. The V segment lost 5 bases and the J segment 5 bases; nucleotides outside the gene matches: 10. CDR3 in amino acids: CASSQPRTSANNEQFF. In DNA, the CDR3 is TGTGCCAGCAGTCAACCTCGGACTAGCGCCAACAATGAGCAGTTCTTC.

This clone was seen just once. The CDR3 spells CATSRENTGGKATEAFF. Written as DNA, the CDR3 is TGTGCCACCAGCAGAGAGAATACTGGGGGGAAAGCGACTGAAGCTTTCTTT. V and J are TRBV15 and TRBJ1-1; D might be TRBD1 (5 bases). V was trimmed by 0 bases and J by 5 bases, leaving 19 bases between them. The germline V gene encodes CDR1 LNHNV and CDR2 YYDKDF (reference sequence). The CDR3 has 17 residues. Combining the CDR3 with reference TRBV15 and TRBJ1-1 gives the whole variable domain DAMVIQNPRYQVTQFGKPVTLSCSQTLNHNVMYWYQQKSSQAPKLLFHYYDKDFNNEADTPDNFQSRRPNTSFCFLDIRSPGLGDTAMYLCATSRENTGGKATEAFFGQGTRLTVV.

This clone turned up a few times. CDR3 nucleotides: TGTGCCAGCAGCGCGCAGGCAAACACCATATATTTT. This sequence encodes CASSAQANTIYF. The chain carries TRBV9 and TRBJ1-3; D is unresolved. V dropped 3 bases and J dropped 6 bases, with 7 bases sitting between them. CDR1 SGDLS and CDR2 YYNGEE come from the germline V gene. CDR3 length: 12 residues.

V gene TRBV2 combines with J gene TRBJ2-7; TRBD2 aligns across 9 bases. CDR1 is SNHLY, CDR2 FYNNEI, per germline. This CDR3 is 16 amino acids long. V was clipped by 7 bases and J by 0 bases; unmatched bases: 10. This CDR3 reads CASTNLSGRPSYEQYF. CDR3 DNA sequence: TGTGCCAGCACTAATCTGAGCGGGAGGCCCTCCTACGAGCAGTACTTC. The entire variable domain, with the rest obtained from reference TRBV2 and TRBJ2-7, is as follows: EPEVTQTPSHQVTQMGQEVILRCVPISNHLYFYWYRQILGQKVEFLVSFYNNEISEKSEIFDDQFSVERPDGSNFTLKIRSTKLEDSAMYFCASTNLSGRPSYEQYFGPGTRLTVT.

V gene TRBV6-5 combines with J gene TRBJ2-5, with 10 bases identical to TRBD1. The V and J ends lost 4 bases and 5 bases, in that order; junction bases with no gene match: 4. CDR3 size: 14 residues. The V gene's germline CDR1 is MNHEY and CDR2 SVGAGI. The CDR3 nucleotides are TGTGCCAGCAGTTCGACAGGGGGCCGGGAGACCCAGTACTTC. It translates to CASSSTGGRETQYF.

CDR3 in DNA: TGTGCCAGCAGCCTGGGACAGGGGGCGGGCGACGGGGAGCTGTTTTTT. It specifies CASSLGQGAGDGELFF. This chain uses TRBV11-2 with TRBJ2-2; 12 nucleotides match TRBD1. V shed 5 bases and J 7 bases; nucleotides not matched to a gene: 8. CDR3 length: 16 amino acids. The germline V gene encodes CDR1 SGHAT and CDR2 FQNNGV.

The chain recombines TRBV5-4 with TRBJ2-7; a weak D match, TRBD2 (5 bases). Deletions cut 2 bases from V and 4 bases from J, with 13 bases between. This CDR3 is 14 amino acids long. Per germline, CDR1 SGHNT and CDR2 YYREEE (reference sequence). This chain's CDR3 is CASSFDGSGYEQYF. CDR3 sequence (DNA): TGTGCCAGCAGCTTTGATGGGAGTGGGTACGAGCAGTACTTC. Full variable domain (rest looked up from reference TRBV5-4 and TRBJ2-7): ETGVTQSPTHLIKTRGQQVTLRCSSQSGHNTVSWYQQALGQGPQFIFQYYREEENGRGNFPPRFSGLQFPNYSSELNVNALELDDSALYLCASSFDGSGYEQYFGPGTRLTVT.

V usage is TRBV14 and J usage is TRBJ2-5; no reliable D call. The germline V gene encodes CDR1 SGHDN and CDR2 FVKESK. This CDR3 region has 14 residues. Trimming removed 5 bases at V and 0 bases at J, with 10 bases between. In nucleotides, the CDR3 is TGTGCCAGCAGCTTCAGATTTAACCAAGAGACCCAGTACTTC. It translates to CASSFRFNQETQYF. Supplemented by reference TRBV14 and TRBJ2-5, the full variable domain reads EAGVTQFPSHSVIEKGQTVTLRCDPISGHDNLYWYRRVMGKEIKFLLHFVKESKQDESGMPNNRFLAERTGGTYSTLKVQPAELEDSGVYFCASSFRFNQETQYFGPGTRLLVL.

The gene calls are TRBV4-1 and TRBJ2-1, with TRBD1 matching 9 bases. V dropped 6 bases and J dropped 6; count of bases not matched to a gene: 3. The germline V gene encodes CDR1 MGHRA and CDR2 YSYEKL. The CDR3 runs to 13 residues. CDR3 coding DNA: TGCGCCAGCAGTAAGGGACAGGGCAATGAGCAGTTCTTC. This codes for CASSKGQGNEQFF.

CDR3 nucleotides: TGTGCCAGCAGTCAAGCGACTAGCGGCTCCTACAATGAGCAGTTCTTC. This sequence encodes CASSQATSGSYNEQFF. The genes are TRBV13 and TRBJ2-1, with 9 bases that match TRBD2. This CDR3 is 16 amino acids long. V was pared by 6 bases and J by 0 bases, with 6 bases of the junction left unmatched. Looked up from germline, CDR1 is PRHDT and CDR2 is FYEKMQ (reference sequence).

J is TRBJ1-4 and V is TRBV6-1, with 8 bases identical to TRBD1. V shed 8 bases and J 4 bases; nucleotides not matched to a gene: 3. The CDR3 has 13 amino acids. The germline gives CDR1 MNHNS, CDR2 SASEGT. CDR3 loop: CASGTGLNEKLFF. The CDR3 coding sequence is TGTGCCAGCGGGACAGGTCTTAATGAAAAACTGTTTTTT.

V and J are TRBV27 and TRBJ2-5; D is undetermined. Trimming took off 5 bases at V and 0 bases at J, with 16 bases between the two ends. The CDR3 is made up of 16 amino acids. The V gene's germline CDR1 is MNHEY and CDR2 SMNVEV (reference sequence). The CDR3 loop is CASSLIPTAYQETQYF. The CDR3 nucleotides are TGTGCCAGCAGTCTGATACCTACAGCGTACCAAGAGACCCAGTACTTC.

CDR3 in amino acids: CATGTIRDTKYEQYF. The DNA for the CDR3 is TGTGCCACCGGAACCATCCGGGACACAAAATACGAGCAGTACTTC. The chain couples TRBV27 to TRBJ2-7; D possibly corresponds to TRBD1 (6 bases). This CDR3 is 15 amino acids long. The V gene's germline CDR1 is MNHEY and CDR2 SMNVEV (reference sequence). V was cut by 10 bases and J by 4 bases, with 23 bases left in between.

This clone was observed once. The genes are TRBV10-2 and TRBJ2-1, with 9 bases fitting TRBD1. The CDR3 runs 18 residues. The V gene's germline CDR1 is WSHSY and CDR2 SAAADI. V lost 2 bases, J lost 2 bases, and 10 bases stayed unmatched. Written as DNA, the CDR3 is TGCGCCAGCAGTGAGCCAAAAGGACAGGGGTCCCCCTACAATGAGCAGTTCTTC. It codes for CASSEPKGQGSPYNEQFF.

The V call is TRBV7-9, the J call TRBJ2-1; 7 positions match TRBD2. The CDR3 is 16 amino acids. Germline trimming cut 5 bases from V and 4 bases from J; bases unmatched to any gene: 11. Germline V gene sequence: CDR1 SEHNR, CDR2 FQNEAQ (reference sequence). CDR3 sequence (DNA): TGTGCCAGCAGCCAAAAACTAGCGCGACCGTACAATGAGCAGTTCTTC. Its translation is CASSQKLARPYNEQFF.

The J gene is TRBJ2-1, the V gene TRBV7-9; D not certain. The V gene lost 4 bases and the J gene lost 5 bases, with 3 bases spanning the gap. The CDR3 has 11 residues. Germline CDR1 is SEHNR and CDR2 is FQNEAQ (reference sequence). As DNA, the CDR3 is TGTGCCAGCAGCTATAACAATGAGCAGTTCTTC. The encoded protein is CASSYNNEQFF.

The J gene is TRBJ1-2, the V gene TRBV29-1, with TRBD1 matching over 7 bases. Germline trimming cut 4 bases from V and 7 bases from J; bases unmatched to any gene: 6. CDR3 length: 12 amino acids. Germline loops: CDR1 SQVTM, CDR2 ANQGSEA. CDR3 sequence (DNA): TGCAGCGTTGTGAGGGGGCGGACTGGCTACACCTTC. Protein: CSVVRGRTGYTF.

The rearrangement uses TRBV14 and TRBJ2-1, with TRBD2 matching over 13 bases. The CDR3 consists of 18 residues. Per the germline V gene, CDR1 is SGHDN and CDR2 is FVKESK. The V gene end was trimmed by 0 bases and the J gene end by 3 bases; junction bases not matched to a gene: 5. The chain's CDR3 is CASSQDFGLAGVYNEQFF. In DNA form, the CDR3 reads TGTGCCAGCAGCCAAGATTTCGGACTAGCGGGAGTCTACAATGAGCAGTTCTTC.

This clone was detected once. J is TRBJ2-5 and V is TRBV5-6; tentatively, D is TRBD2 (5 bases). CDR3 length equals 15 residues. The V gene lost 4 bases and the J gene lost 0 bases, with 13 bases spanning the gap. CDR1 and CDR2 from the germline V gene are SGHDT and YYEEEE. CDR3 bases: TGTGCCAGCAGCCCGGAGGCAGGTAACCAAGAGACCCAGTACTTC. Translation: CASSPEAGNQETQYF. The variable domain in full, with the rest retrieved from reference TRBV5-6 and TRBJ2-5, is DAGVTQSPTHLIKTRGQQVTLRCSPKSGHDTVSWYQQALGQGPQFIFQYYEEEERQRGNFPDRFSGHQFPNYSSELNVNALLLGDSALYLCASSPEAGNQETQYFGPGTRLLVL.

CDR3 loop: CASSPGLSAGGYEQYF. The CDR3, as DNA: TGTGCCAGTAGTCCGGGGCTCTCCGCCGGCGGGTATGAGCAGTACTTC. This chain connects TRBV19 to TRBJ2-7; D may correspond to TRBD1 or TRBD2 (5 bases each). Germline assignment: CDR1 LNHDA and CDR2 SQIVND (reference sequence). The V gene lost 5 bases and the J gene lost 7 bases, with 24 bases spanning the gap. CDR3 length: 16 residues. Supplemented by reference TRBV19 and TRBJ2-7, the full variable domain reads DGGITQSPKYLFRKEGQNVTLSCEQNLNHDAMYWYRQDPGQGLRLIYYSQIVNDFQKGDIAEGYSVSREKKESFPLTVTSAQKNPTAFYLCASSPGLSAGGYEQYFGPGTRLTVT.

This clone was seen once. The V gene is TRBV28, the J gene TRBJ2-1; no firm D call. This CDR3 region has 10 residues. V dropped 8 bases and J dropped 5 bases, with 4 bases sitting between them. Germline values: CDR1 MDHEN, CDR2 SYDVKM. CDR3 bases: TGTGCCAGCGGGGACAATGAGCAGTTCTTC. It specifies CASGDNEQFF.

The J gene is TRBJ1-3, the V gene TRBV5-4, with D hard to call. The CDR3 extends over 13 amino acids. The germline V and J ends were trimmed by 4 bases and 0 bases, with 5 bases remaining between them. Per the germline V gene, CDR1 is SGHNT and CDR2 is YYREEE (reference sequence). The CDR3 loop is CASSPGSGNTIYF. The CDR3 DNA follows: TGTGCCAGCAGCCCCGGCTCTGGAAACACCATATATTTT.

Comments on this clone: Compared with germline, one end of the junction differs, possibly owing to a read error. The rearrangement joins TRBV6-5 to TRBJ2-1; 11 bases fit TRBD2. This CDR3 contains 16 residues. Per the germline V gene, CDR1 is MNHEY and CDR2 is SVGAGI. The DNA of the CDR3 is TGTGCCAGCAGTTACACTAGCGGGGGCTCCAACAATGAGCAGTTCTTC. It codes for CASSYTSGGSNNEQFF.

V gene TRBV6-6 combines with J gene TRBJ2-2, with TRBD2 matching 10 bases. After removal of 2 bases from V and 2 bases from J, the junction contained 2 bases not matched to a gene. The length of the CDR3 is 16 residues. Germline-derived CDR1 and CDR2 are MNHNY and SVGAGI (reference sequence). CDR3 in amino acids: CASSYLLAGNTGELFF. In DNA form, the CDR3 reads TGTGCCAGCAGTTACCTACTAGCGGGAAACACCGGGGAGCTGTTTTTT.

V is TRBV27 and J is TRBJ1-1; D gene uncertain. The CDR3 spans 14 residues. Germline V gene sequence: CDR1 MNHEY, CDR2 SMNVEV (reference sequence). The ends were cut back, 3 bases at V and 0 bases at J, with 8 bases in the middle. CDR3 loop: CASSLREMNTEAFF. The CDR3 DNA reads TGTGCCAGCAGTTTGCGGGAAATGAACACTGAAGCTTTCTTT.

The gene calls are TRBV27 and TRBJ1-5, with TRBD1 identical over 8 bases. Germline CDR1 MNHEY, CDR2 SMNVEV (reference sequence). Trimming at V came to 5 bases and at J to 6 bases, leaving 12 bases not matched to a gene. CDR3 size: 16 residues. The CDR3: CASSPQTGAASQPQHF. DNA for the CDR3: TGTGCCAGCAGTCCGCAGACAGGGGCTGCAAGTCAGCCCCAGCATTTT.